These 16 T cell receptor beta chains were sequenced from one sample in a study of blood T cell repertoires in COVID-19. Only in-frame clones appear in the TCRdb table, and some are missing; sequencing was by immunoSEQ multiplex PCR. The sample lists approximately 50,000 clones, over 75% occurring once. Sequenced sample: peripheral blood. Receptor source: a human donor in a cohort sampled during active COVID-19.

CDR3 coding DNA: TGTGCCAGCAGCACGAGTTTTGGCAGGCCCGGGAGCACTGAAGCTTTCTTT. Translating it yields CASSTSFGRPGSTEAFF. This sequence joins TRBV28 and TRBJ1-1; D not resolved. V was trimmed by 6 bases and J by 4 bases, leaving 24 bases between them. Germline V lookup: CDR1 MDHEN, CDR2 SYDVKM. The CDR3 length is 17 residues.

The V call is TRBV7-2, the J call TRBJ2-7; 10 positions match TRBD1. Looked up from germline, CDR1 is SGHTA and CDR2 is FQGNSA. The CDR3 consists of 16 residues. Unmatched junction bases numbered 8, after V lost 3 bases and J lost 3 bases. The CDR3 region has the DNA TGTGCCAGCAGCTTCCTCCCGGGACAGGGGTACTACGAGCAGTACTTC. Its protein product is CASSFLPGQGYYEQYF.

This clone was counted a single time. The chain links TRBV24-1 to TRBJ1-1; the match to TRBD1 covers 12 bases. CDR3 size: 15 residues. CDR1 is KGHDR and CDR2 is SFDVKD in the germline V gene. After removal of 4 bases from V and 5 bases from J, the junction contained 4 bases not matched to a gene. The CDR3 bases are TGTGCCACCAGTGACCCGGGACAGGGGGCAACTGAAGCTTTCTTT. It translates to CATSDPGQGATEAFF.

CDR3 amino acids: CASSSRATAYTF. CDR3 nucleotide sequence: TGTGCCAGCAGTTCTAGAGCGACAGCCTACACCTTC. This chain links TRBV12-3 or TRBV12-4 with TRBJ1-2; possibly TRBD1 for D (5 bases). V lost 4 bases and J lost 10, with 13 bases in between. The CDR3 is made up of 12 amino acids.

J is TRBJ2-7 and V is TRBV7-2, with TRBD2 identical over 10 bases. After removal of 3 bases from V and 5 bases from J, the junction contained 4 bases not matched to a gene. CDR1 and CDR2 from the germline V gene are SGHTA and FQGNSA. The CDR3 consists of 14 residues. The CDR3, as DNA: TGTGCCAGCAGCTTGTCTAGCGGGAGCAACGAGCAGTACTTC. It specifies CASSLSSGSNEQYF. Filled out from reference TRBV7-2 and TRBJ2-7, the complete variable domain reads GAGVSQSPSNKVTEKGKDVELRCDPISGHTALYWYRQSLGQGLEFLIYFQGNSAPDKSGLPSDRFSAERTGGSVSTLTIQRTQQEDSAVYLCASSLSSGSNEQYFGPGTRLTVT.

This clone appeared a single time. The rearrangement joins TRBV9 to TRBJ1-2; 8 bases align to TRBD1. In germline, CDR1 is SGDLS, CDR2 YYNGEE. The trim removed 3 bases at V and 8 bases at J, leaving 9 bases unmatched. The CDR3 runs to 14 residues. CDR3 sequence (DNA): TGTGCCAGCAGCGATGGACAGGGTGGTAGAGGCTACACCTTC. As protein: CASSDGQGGRGYTF.

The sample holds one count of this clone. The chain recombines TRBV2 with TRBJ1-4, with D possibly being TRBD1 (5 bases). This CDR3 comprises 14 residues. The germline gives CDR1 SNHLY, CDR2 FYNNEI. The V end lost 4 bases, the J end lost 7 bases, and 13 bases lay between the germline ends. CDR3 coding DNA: TGTGCCAGCAGTGCCGGGGGGAGTGGTGAAAAACTGTTTTTT. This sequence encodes CASSAGGSGEKLFF.

The CDR3 DNA reads TGTGCCAGCTCCCGGACTTCGCAAGAGACCCAGTACTTC. The encoded protein is CASSRTSQETQYF. The V call is TRBV3-1 (or the pseudogene TRBV3-2), the J call TRBJ2-5, with D perhaps matching TRBD2 (5 bases). Trimming removed 8 bases at V and 2 bases at J, with 12 bases between. The CDR3 has 13 amino acids. Germline loops: CDR1 LGHDT, CDR2 YNNKEL (reference sequence).

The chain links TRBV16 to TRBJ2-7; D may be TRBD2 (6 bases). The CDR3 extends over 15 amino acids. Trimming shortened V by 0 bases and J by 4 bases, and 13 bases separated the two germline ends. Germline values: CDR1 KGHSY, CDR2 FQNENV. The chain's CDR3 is CASSQSGGRRYEQYF. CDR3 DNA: TGTGCCAGCAGCCAATCCGGAGGGCGGAGGTACGAGCAGTACTTC. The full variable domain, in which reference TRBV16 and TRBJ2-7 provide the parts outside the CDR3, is GEEVAQTPKHLVRGEGQKAKLYCAPIKGHSYVFWYQQVLKNEFKFLISFQNENVFDETGMPKERFSAKCLPNSPCSLEIQATKLEDSAVYFCASSQSGGRRYEQYFGPGTRLTVT.

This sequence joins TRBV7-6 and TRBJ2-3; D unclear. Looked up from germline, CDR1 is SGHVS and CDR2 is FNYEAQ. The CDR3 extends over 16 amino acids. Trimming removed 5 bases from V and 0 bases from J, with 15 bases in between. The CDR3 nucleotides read TGTGCCAGCAGCCCCCCCGGCGGCCAAAGCACAGATACGCAGTATTTT. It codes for CASSPPGGQSTDTQYF.

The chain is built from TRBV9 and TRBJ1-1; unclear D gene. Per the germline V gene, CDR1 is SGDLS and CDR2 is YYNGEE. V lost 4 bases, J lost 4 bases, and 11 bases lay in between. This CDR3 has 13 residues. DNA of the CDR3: TGTGCCAGCAGCCTTACTTCTGGCACTGAAGCTTTCTTT. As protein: CASSLTSGTEAFF.

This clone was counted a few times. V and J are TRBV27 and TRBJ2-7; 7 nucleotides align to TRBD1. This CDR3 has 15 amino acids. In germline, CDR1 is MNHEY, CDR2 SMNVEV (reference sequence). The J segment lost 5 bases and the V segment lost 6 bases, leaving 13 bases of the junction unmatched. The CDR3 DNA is TGTGCCAGCAGCCAGTTTCCCGACAGGGACCACGAGCAGTACTTC. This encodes CASSQFPDRDHEQYF.

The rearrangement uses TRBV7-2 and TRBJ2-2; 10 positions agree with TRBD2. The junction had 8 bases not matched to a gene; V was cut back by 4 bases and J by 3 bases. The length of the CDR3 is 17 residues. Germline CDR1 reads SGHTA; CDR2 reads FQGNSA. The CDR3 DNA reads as TGTGCCAGCAGCTCAGGTCTGGGACTAGCGTACACCGGGGAGCTGTTTTTT. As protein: CASSSGLGLAYTGELFF.

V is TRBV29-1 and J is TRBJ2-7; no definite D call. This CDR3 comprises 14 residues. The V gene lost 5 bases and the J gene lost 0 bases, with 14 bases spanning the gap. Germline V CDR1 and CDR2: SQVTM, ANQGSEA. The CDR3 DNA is TGCAGCGTTAACGGCGGAGAAAGCTCCTACGAGCAGTACTTC. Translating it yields CSVNGGESSYEQYF.

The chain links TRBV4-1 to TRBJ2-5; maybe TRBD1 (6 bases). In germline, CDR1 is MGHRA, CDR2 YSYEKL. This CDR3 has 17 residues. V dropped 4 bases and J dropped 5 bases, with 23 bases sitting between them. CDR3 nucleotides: TGCGCCAGCAGCCTGCTACTGACCCGGACAGTCATGGAGACCCAGTACTTC. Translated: CASSLLLTRTVMETQYF.

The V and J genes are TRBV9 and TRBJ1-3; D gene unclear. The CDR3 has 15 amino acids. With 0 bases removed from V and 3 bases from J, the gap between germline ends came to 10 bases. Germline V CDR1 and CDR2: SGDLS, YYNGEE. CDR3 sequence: CASSVAEGVGNTIYF. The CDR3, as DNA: TGTGCCAGCAGCGTAGCAGAGGGCGTTGGAAACACCATATATTTT.